These 10 T cell receptor beta chains share one sample of origin, sequenced in a study of spatial heterogeneity in lung cancer (dated by TCRdb to about 2019). The library came from 5' RACE. The sample was run on a NextSeq 500. TCRdb handled the public reads itself, with Q25 trimming in fastp and clone calling in MiXCR, and kept productive beta chains. A single entry per CDR3 protein holds the most common genes and DNA from its merged rows. A total of approximately 66,000 distinct CDR3 sequences appear in this sample, approximately 6% of them only once. The ten largest clones take up about 15% of the sample. Read against the paper, the sample's time point label means: sample taken at primary tumor resection. This material consisted of PBMCs, taken at surgery. These receptors were obtained from a female donor with early-stage non-small cell lung cancer.

Many counts were recorded for this clonotype. Germline is not matched at one junction end, which may reflect a read error. V is TRBV11-2 and J is TRBJ2-1; unclear D gene. The CDR3 sequence is 12 residues long. Per germline, CDR1 SGHAT and CDR2 FQNNGV. The CDR3 loop is CASSIRYNEQFF. The CDR3 region has the DNA TGTGCCAGCAGCATCAGGTACAACGAGCAGTTCTTC.

The chain couples TRBV7-2 to TRBJ2-5, with 13 nucleotides matching TRBD2. The CDR3 sequence is 16 residues long. V was clipped by 4 bases and J by 2 bases; unmatched bases: 4. Germline values: CDR1 SGHTA, CDR2 FQGNSA. The chain's CDR3 is CASSSRLAGGQETQYF. CDR3 nucleotides: TGTGCCAGCAGCTCCCGACTAGCGGGGGGACAAGAGACCCAGTACTTC.

This clonotype was found many times. This chain connects TRBV28 to TRBJ1-1; no reliable D call. V was clipped by 0 bases and J by 3 bases, with 8 bases between them. The CDR3 is 14 residues long. Germline V gives CDR1 MDHEN, CDR2 SYDVKM. The CDR3 reads CASSLWGGYTEAFF. CDR3 nucleotides: TGTGCCAGCAGTTTATGGGGCGGTTACACTGAAGCTTTCTTT.

The gene calls are TRBV3-1 and TRBJ2-3; no definite D call. With 1 base removed from V and 6 bases from J, the gap between germline ends came to 8 bases. Germline loops: CDR1 LGHDT, CDR2 YNNKEL (reference sequence). This CDR3 spans 13 amino acids. The CDR3 sequence: CASSQGVGDTQYF. CDR3 coding DNA: TGTGCCAGCAGCCAAGGCGTGGGGGATACGCAGTATTTT.

The genes are TRBV28 and TRBJ2-1, with D possibly being TRBD2 (7 bases). The CDR3 has 17 amino acids. Deletions cut 3 bases from V and 4 bases from J, with 19 bases between. Germline CDR1 MDHEN, CDR2 SYDVKM. The CDR3 nucleotides are TGTGCCAGCAGTTTGACGGCGGGGGCCGTACTTTACAATGAGCAGTTCTTC. Translating it yields CASSLTAGAVLYNEQFF.

In this sample, this clonotype turned up many times. The chain has TRBV3-1 and TRBJ2-2, with a tentative D call TRBD2 (5 bases). The CDR3 is 16 amino acids. V lost 0 bases, J lost 5 bases, and 13 bases lay in between. The germline V gene encodes CDR1 LGHDT and CDR2 YNNKEL (reference sequence). CDR3 loop: CASSQEWTEGTGELFF. The CDR3 DNA reads TGTGCCAGCAGCCAAGAGTGGACCGAGGGTACCGGGGAGCTGTTTTTT.

V and J are TRBV20-1 and TRBJ2-1, with 7 bases that match TRBD2. The germline V gene encodes CDR1 DFQATT and CDR2 SNEGSKA (reference sequence). The CDR3 runs 15 residues. The ends lost 3 bases at V and 7 bases at J; junction bases unmatched: 12. CDR3: CSASWFAGAGNEQFF. CDR3 in DNA: TGCAGTGCTAGTTGGTTTGCGGGAGCAGGGAATGAGCAGTTCTTC.

This clonotype was counted only a few times. The chain joins TRBV6-1 to TRBJ1-1; D is ambiguous. This CDR3 contains 14 residues. Trimming left V 2 bases short and J 4 bases short, with 11 bases between. The germline gives CDR1 MNHNS, CDR2 SASEGT. The CDR3 loop is CASSESSPATEAFF. In nucleotides, the CDR3 is TGTGCCAGCAGTGAATCCAGTCCGGCCACTGAAGCTTTCTTT.

This clonotype has a count of ten or more. The rearrangement uses TRBV28 and TRBJ2-7; D is unclear. This CDR3 has 12 residues. V lost 5 bases, J lost 1 base, and 6 bases lay in between. Germline lookup yields CDR1 MDHEN and CDR2 SYDVKM. CDR3 loop: CASSLISYEQYF. Here the CDR3 DNA reads TGTGCCAGCAGTCTTATTTCCTACGAGCAGTACTTC. The full variable domain, rest sourced from reference TRBV28 and TRBJ2-7, is DVKVTQSSRYLVKRTGEKVFLECVQDMDHENMFWYRQDPGLGLRLIYFSYDVKMKEKGDIPEGYSVSREKKERFSLILESASTNQTSMYLCASSLISYEQYFGPGTRLTVT.

This clonotype was detected ten times or more. This chain links TRBV2 with TRBJ2-3; possibly TRBD2 for D (5 bases). V shed 5 bases and J shed 7 bases, with 7 bases lying between them. The CDR3 runs 11 residues. From germline, CDR1 is SNHLY and CDR2 FYNNEI. For the CDR3, the DNA is TGTGCCAGCAGTCGAGGGAATACGCAGTATTTT. Protein sequence: CASSRGNTQYF.